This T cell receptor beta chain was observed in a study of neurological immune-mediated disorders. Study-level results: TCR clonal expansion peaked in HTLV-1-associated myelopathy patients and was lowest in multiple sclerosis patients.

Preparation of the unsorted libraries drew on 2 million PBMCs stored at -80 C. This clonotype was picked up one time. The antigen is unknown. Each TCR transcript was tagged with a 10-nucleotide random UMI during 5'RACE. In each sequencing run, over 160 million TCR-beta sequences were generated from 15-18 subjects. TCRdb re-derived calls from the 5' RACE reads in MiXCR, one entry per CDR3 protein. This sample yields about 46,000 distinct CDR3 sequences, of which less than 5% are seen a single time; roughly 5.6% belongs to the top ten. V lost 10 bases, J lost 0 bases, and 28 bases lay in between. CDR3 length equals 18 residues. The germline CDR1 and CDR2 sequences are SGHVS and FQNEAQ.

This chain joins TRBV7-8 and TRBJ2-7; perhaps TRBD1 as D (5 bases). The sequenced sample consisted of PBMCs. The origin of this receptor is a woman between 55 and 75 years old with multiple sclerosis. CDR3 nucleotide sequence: TGTGCCACCCGCGCCCGTTTCTTACCCAGGGCTGGCTCCTACGAGCAGTACTTC. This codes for CATRARFLPRAGSYEQYF.